This T cell receptor beta chain was captured in a study of cytomegalovirus exposure and HLA in healthy donors. Everyone who donated was a healthy bone marrow donor. 13 Jbeta primers and 60 Vbeta primers were used for the PCR. TCRdb keeps only in-frame clones here, not all; method: immunoSEQ multiplex PCR. The repertoire holds tens of thousands of clones, approximately 80% seen once, with under 20% in the top ten. The specimen was PBMCs. The sequence was obtained from a man aged 65 to 79 in good health and CMV-seropositive.

The CDR3 is CASSLDRVTEAFF. The CDR3 region has the DNA TGCGCCAGCAGCCTAGACAGGGTCACTGAAGCTTTCTTT. The rearrangement links TRBV4-1 to TRBJ1-1; 7 bases agree with TRBD1. Germline-derived CDR1 and CDR2 are MGHRA and YSYEKL. This CDR3 is 13 amino acids long. J lost 4 bases, V lost 4 bases, and 3 bases had no gene match.